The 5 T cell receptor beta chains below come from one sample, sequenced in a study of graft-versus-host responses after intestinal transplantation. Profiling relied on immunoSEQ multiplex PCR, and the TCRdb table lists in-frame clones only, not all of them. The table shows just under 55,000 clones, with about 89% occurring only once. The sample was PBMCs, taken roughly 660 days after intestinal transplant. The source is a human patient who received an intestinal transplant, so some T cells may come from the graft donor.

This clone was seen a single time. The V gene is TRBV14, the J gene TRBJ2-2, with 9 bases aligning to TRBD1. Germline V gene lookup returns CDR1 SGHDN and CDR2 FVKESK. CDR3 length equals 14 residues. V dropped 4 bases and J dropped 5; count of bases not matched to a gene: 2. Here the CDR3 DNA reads TGTGCCAGCAGCCGAGACAGGGGGACCGGGGAGCTGTTTTTT. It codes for CASSRDRGTGELFF.

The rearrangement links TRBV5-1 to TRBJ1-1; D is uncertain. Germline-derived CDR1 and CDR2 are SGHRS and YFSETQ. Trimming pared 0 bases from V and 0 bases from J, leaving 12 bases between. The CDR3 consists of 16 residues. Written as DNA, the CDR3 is TGCGCCAGCAGCTTGGTTGGGCAGCCCATGAACACTGAAGCTTTCTTT. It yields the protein CASSLVGQPMNTEAFF.

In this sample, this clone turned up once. The CDR3, as DNA: TGCGCCAGCAGCTTGGCAAGGGGGTACACCGGGGAGCTGTTTTTT. Translation gives CASSLARGYTGELFF. The V gene is TRBV5-1, the J gene TRBJ2-2, with TRBD1 as a possible D gene (6 bases). CDR1 is SGHRS and CDR2 is YFSETQ in the germline V gene. The CDR3 length is 15 residues. V lost 0 bases and J lost 3, with 9 bases in between.

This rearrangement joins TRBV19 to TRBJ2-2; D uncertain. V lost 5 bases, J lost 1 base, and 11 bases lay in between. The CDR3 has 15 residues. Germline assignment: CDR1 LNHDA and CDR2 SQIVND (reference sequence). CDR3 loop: CASSSGRENTGELFF. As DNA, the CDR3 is TGTGCCAGTAGTTCTGGCAGAGAGAACACCGGGGAGCTGTTTTTT.

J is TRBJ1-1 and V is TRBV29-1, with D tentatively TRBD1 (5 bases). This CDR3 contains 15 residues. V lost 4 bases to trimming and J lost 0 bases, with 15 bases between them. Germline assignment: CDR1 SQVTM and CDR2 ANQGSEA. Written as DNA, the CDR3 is TGCAGCGTTGTCGGGGGGACCGGGCTGAACACTGAAGCTTTCTTT. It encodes CSVVGGTGLNTEAFF.